This T cell receptor (beta chain) was sequenced during a study of response to subunit inactivated influenza vaccine (dated by TCRdb to 2017 to 2018). The study in broad terms: Deep quantitative profiling of the T cell receptor repertoire was used in the study to follow responses to a trivalent subunit inactivated influenza vaccine.

To prepare the library, RT-PCR was applied. TCRdb lists the instrument as Illumina HiSeq 2500. TCRdb redid the processing of the public reads, applying fastp at Q25 and MiXCR, and retained in-frame beta chains. One record per CDR3 amino acid sequence lists the most common genes and DNA. The sample records hundreds of thousands of distinct CDR3 sequences, around 11% of which are singletons. The leading ten clones occupy approximately 10% of the sample. V and J are truncated by 3 bases and 3 bases respectively, leaving an intervening sequence of 12 bases. From the cysteine up to the phenylalanine, the CDR3 has a length of 14 residues. Only the CDR3 DNA stays, 42 bases, in frame from base 1. Broad study findings and their caveats: According to the authors, only a limited number of new T cells may be recruited by each seasonal influenza vaccination.

Notes on this clonotype: This clone's antigen is unknown. No base quality information exists; no much larger clone differs at one position.

The same specimen was also included in a second study, on T cells expressing NK-cell markers. As described in the second report: TCR beta cDNA libraries were prepared using 5'RACE template switching, which introduced a universal primer site and unique molecular identifiers. In sorted CD3+CD56+NKG2C+, CD3+CD56+NKG2C- and CD3+CD56-NKG2C+ T-cell subsets from several donors, TCR beta-chain repertoires were profiled. Among the eight sequenced donors, seven were HCMV-seropositive and one was HCMV-seronegative. To restrict sorting to alphabetaTCR-expressing T cells, an anti-gammadeltaTCR antibody was added in several experiments. In a handful of donors, the dominant CD3+CD56+NKG2C+ clonotypes were among the top 10 CD8+ clonotypes and accounted for about 1.0-7.0% of CD8+ T cells. Those dominant clonotypes were again the most abundant among CD3+CD56-NKG2C+ cells in a handful of donors, at about 25-60.1%. Whether the expanded NKG2C-expressing T cell clones were specific for HCMV antigens remained unclear. Randomly selected healthy volunteers, three men and five women, were used as the eight sequenced donors. To determine HCMV serostatus, a commercial ELISA kit was used to detect HCMV-specific IgG in serum. Peripheral blood mononuclear cells were isolated from blood by Ficoll density gradient centrifugation. For over five donors, bulk peripheral blood T-cell repertoires were additionally sequenced from unsorted PBMC. cDNA synthesis was primed from the TCR beta constant segment, followed by two successive PCR amplification steps. Illumina HiSeq 2000/2500, MiSeq or NextSeq was used to sequence libraries as 2 x 150 bp reads. MIGEC was used to demultiplex reads and group reads by UMI, and MiTCR was used to assemble and quantify clonotypes. To remove erroneous sequences, TCR cDNA sequences were retained only when supported by two or more reads. The tcR package was used for downstream repertoire analysis, with clonotypes matched between fractions based on CDR3 nucleotide sequence plus V segment. VDJmatch was used to annotate antigen specificity against VDJdb, with one amino acid substitution in CDR3 permitted.

The receptor chain draws on TRBV12-3 or TRBV12-4 and TRBJ2-7; TRBD1 is perhaps the D gene, given 6 matching bases. The clonotype was recovered from a man aged 50 or older who received an inactivated influenza vaccine. Donor details come from another sample of the same person, matched by shared clones. Here the sequenced sample was PBMCs from blood, taken on the day of vaccination. The DNA sequence is given as TGTGCCAGCAGTTTCGCAGGGGCAATCTACGAGCAGTACTTC. The encoded protein is CASSFAGAIYEQYF.